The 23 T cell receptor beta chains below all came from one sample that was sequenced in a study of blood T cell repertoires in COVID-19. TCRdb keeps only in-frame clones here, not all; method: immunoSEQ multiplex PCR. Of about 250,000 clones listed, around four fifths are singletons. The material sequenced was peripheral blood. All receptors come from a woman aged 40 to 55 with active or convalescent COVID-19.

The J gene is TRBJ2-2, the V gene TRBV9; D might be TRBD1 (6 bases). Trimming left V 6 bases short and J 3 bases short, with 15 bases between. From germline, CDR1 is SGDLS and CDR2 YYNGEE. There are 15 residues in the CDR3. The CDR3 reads CASNEQGRDTGELFF. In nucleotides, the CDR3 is TGTGCCAGCAATGAACAGGGAAGGGACACCGGGGAGCTGTTTTTT. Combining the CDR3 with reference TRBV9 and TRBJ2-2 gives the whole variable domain DSGVTQTPKHLITATGQRVTLRCSPRSGDLSVYWYQQSLDQGLQFLIQYYNGEERAKGNILERFSAQQFPDLHSELNLSSLELGDSALYFCASNEQGRDTGELFFGEGSRLTVL.

CDR3 sequence: CASSEGSGGSTDTQYF. DNA for the CDR3: TGTGCCAGCAGTGAAGGTAGCGGGGGTTCGACAGATACGCAGTATTTT. The chain combines TRBV6-1 with TRBJ2-3; 9 positions match TRBD2. Trimming removed 1 base from V and 3 bases from J; junction bases left unmatched: 5. Germline V lookup: CDR1 MNHNS, CDR2 SASEGT. The CDR3 consists of 16 residues.

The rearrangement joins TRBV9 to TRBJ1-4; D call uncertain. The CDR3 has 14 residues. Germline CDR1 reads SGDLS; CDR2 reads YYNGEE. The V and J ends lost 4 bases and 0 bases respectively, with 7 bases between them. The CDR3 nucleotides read TGTGCCAGCAGCTCATTCCCAACTAATGAAAAACTGTTTTTT. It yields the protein CASSSFPTNEKLFF.

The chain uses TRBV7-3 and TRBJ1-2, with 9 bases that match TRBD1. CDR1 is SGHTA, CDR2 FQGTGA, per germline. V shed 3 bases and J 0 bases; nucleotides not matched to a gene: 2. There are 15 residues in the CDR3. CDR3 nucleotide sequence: TGTGCCAGCAGCTTGGACAGGGGCACTAACTATGGCTACACCTTC. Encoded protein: CASSLDRGTNYGYTF.

The CDR3 loop reads CASRTGNRAFF. In DNA, the CDR3 is TGTGCCAGCAGGACAGGAAACCGAGCTTTCTTT. The chain couples TRBV21-1 to TRBJ1-1; the D call in the table, TRBD1, was not verified against the DNA. TRBV21-1 is a listed pseudogene. The CDR3 spans 11 residues.

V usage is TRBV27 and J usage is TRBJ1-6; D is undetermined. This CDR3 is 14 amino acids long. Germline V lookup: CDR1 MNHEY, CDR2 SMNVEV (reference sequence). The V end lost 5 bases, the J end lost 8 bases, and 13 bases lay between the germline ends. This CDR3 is CASSPMDLDSPLHF. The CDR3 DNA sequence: TGTGCCAGCAGTCCGATGGACTTGGATTCACCCCTCCACTTT.

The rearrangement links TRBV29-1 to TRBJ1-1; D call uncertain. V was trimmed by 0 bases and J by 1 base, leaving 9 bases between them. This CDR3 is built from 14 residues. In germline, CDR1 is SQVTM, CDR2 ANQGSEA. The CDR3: CSVEDMGRNTEAFF. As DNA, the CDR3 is TGCAGCGTTGAAGATATGGGCAGGAACACTGAAGCTTTCTTT.

The CDR3 region is CASTRDRSAGANVLTF. The CDR3 DNA reads TGTGCCAGCACCAGGGACAGGTCTGCTGGGGCCAACGTCCTGACTTTC. The rearrangement uses TRBV11-2 and TRBJ2-6; 8 positions match TRBD1. Germline V CDR1 and CDR2: SGHAT, FQNNGV. After removal of 7 bases from V and 2 bases from J, the junction contained 7 bases not matched to a gene. The CDR3 runs 16 residues.

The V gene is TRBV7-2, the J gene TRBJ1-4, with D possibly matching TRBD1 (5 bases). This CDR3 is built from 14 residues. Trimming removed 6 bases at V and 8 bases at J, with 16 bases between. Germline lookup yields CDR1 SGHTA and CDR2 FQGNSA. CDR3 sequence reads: CASSWGGREEKLFF. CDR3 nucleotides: TGTGCCAGCAGTTGGGGGGGGAGGGAGGAAAAACTGTTTTTT.

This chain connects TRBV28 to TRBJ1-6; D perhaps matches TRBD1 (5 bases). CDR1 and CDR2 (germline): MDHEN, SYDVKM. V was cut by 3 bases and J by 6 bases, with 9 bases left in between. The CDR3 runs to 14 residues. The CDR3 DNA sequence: TGTGCCAGCAGTTTCAGGGAGGGTAATTCACCCCTCCACTTT. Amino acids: CASSFREGNSPLHF.

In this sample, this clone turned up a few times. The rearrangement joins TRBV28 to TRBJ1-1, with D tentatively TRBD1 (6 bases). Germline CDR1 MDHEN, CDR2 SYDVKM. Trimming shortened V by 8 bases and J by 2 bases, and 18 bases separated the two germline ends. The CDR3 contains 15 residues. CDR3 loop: CASLVIGQPNTEAFF. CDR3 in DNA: TGTGCCAGCTTGGTTATAGGACAGCCTAACACTGAAGCTTTCTTT.

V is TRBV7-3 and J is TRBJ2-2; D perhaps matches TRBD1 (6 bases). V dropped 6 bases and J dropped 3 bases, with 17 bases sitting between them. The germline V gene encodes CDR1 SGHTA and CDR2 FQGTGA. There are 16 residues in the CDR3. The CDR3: CASSPSGTLHTGELFF. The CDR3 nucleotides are TGTGCCAGCAGTCCATCCGGGACACTTCACACCGGGGAGCTGTTTTTT.

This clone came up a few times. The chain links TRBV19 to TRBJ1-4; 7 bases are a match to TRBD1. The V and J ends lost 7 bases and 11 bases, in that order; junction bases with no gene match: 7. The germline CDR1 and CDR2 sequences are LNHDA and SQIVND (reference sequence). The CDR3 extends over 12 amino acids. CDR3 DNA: TGTGCCAGTACCGGGACAGTCGGGAAACTGTTTTTT. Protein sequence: CASTGTVGKLFF.

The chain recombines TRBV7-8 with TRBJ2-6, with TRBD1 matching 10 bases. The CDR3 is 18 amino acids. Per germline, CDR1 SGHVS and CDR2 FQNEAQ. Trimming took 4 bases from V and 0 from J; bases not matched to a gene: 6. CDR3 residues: CASSSPTGGYSGANVLTF. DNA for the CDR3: TGTGCCAGCAGCTCACCGACAGGGGGCTACTCTGGGGCCAACGTCCTGACTTTC.

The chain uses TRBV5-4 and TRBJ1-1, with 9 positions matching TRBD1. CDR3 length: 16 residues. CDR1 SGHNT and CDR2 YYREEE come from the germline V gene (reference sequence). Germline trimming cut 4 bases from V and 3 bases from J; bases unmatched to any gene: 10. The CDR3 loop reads CASSPPERTGDTEAFF. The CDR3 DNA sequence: TGTGCCAGCAGCCCGCCTGAGCGGACAGGGGACACTGAAGCTTTCTTT.

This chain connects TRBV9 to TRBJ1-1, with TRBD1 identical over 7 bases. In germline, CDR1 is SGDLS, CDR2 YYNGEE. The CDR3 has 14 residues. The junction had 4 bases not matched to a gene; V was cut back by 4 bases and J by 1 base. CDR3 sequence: CASSSHRGNTEAFF. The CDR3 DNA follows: TGTGCCAGCAGCTCACACAGGGGGAACACTGAAGCTTTCTTT.

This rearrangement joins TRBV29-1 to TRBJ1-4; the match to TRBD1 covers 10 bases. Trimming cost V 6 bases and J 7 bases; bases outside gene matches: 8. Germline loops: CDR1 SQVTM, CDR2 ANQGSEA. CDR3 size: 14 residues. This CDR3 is CSVGQGGVSEKLFF. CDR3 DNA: TGCAGCGTCGGACAGGGGGGGGTTAGTGAAAAACTGTTTTTT.

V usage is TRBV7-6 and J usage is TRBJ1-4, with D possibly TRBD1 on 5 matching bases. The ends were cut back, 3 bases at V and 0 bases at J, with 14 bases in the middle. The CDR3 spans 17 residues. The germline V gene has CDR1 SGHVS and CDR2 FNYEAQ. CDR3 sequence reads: CASSFGTSFATNEKLFF. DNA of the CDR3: TGTGCCAGCAGCTTCGGGACTTCATTTGCAACTAATGAAAAACTGTTTTTT.

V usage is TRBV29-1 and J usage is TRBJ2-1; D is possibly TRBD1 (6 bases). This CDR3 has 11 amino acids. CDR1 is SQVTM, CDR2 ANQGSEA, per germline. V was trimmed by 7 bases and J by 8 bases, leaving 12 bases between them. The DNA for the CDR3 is TGCAGCGAGTACAGGGTTTATGAGCAGTTCTTC. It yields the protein CSEYRVYEQFF.

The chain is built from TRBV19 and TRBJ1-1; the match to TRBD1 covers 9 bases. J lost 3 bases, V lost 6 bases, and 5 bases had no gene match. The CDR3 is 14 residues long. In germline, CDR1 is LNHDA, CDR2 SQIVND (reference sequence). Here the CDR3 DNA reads TGTGCCAGTAGCGGACAGGGGATTTACACTGAAGCTTTCTTT. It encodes CASSGQGIYTEAFF.

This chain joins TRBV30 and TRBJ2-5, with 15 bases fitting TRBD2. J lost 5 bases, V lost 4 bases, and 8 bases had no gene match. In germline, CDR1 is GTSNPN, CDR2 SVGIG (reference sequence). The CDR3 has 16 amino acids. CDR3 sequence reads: CAWTSGLAGGWETQYF. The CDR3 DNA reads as TGTGCCTGGACGTCGGGACTAGCGGGGGGCTGGGAGACCCAGTACTTC.

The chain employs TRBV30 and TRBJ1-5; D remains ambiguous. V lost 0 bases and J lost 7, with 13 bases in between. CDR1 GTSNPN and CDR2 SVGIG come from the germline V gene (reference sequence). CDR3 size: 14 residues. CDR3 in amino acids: CAWSVLPRGQPQHF. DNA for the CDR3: TGTGCCTGGAGTGTACTACCAAGAGGACAGCCCCAGCATTTT.

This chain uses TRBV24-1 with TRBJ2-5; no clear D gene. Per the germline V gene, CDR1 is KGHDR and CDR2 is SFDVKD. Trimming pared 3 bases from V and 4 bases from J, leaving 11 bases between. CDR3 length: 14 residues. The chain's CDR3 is CATSDPHIRETQYF. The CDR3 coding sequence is TGTGCCACCAGTGATCCACATATTCGAGAGACCCAGTACTTC.